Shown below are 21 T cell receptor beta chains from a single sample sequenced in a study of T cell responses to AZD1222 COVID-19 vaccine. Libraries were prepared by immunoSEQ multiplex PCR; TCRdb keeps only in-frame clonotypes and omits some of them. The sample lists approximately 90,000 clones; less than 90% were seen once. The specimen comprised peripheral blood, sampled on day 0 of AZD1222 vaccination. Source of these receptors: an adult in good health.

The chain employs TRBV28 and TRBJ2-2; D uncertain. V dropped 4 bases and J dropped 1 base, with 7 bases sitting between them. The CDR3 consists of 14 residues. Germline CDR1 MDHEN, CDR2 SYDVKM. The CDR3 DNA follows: TGTGCCAGCAGTTACACAGTGAACACCGGGGAGCTGTTTTTT. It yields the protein CASSYTVNTGELFF.

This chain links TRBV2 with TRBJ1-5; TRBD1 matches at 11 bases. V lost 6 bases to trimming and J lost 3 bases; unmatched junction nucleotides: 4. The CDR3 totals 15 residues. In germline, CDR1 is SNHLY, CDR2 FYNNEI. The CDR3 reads CASRTDRGLNQPQHF. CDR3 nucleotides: TGTGCCAGCAGAACGGACAGGGGGCTCAATCAGCCCCAGCATTTT. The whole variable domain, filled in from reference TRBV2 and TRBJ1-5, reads EPEVTQTPSHQVTQMGQEVILRCVPISNHLYFYWYRQILGQKVEFLVSFYNNEISEKSEIFDDQFSVERPDGSNFTLKIRSTKLEDSAMYFCASRTDRGLNQPQHFGDGTRLSIL.

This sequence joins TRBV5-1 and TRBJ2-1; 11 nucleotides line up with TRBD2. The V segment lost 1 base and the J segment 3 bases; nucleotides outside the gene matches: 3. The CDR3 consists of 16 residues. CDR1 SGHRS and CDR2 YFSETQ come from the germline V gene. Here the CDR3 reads CASSLTSGSFYNEQFF. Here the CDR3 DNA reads TGCGCCAGCAGCTTGACTAGCGGGAGTTTCTACAATGAGCAGTTCTTC. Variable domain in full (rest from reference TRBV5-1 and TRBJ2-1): KAGVTQTPRYLIKTRGQQVTLSCSPISGHRSVSWYQQTPGQGLQFLFEYFSETQRNKGNFPGRFSGRQFSNSRSEMNVSTLELGDSALYLCASSLTSGSFYNEQFFGPGTRLTVL.

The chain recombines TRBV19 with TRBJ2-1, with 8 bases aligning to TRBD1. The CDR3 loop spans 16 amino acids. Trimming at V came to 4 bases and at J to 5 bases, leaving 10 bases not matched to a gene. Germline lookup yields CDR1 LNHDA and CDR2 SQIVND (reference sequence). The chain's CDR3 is CASSNYQGALDNEQFF. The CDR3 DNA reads TGTGCCAGTAGTAATTACCAGGGGGCACTGGACAATGAGCAGTTCTTC.

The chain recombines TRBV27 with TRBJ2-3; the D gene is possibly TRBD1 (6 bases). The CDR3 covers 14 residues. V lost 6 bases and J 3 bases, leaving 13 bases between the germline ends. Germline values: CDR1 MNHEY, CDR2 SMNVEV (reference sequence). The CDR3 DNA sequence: TGTGCCAGCAGGCAAGGGACACGGACAGATACGCAGTATTTT. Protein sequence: CASRQGTRTDTQYF.

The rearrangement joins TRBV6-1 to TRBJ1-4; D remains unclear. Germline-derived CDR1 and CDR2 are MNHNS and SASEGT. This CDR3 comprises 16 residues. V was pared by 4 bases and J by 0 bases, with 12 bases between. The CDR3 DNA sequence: TGTGCCAGCAGTGGCCATGAGGGTGCAACTAATGAAAAACTGTTTTTT. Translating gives CASSGHEGATNEKLFF.

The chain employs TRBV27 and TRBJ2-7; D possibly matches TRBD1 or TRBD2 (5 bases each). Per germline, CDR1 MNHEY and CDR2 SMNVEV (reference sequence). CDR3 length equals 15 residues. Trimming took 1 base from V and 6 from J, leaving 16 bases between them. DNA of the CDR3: TGTGCCAGCAGTTTATTCGGACTCCAGGGAAGCGAGCAGTACTTC. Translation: CASSLFGLQGSEQYF.

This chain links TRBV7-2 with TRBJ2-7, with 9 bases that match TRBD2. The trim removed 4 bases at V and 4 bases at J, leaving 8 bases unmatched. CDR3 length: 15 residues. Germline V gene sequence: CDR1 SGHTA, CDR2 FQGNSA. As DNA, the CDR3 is TGTGCCAGCAGCTCTGCGGGGGGGGGCTTATACGAGCAGTACTTC. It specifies CASSSAGGGLYEQYF.

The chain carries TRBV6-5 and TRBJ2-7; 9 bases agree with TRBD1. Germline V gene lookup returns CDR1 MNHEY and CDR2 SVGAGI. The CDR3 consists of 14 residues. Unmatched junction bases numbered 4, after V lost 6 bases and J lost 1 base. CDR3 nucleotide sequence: TGTGCCAGCAGACAGGACAGGGGTTCCTACGAGCAGTACTTC. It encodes CASRQDRGSYEQYF.

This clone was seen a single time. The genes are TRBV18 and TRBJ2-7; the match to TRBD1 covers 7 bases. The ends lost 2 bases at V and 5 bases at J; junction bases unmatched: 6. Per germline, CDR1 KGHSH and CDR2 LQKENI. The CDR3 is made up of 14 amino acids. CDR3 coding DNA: TGTGCCAGCTCACCAAAGGCAGGGGGTGACGAGCAGTACTTC. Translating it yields CASSPKAGGDEQYF. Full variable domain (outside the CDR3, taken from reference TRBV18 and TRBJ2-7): NAGVMQNPRHLVRRRGQEARLRCSPMKGHSHVYWYRQLPEEGLKFMVYLQKENIIDESGMPKERFSAEFPKEGPSILRIQQVVRGDSAAYFCASSPKAGGDEQYFGPGTRLTVT.

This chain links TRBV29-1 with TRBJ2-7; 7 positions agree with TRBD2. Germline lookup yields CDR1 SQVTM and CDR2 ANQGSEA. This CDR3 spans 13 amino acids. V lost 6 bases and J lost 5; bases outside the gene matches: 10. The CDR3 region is CSVGGLGSNEQYF. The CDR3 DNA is TGCAGCGTCGGAGGACTAGGAAGCAACGAGCAGTACTTC.

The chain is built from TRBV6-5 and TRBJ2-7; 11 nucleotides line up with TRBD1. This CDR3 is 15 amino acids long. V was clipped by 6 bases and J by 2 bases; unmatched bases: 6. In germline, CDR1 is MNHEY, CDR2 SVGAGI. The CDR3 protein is CASRSPGQGAYEQYF. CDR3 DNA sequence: TGTGCCAGCAGATCTCCGGGACAGGGGGCCTACGAGCAGTACTTC.

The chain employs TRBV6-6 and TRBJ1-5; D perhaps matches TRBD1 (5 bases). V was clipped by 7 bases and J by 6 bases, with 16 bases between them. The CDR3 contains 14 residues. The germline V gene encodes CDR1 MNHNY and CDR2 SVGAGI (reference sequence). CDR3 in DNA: TGTGCCAGCAATTTGGACGGGCAGGGTCAGCCCCAGCATTTT. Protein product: CASNLDGQGQPQHF.

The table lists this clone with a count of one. CDR3 region: CASRRTPTHGYTF. The CDR3 bases are TGTGCCAGCAGAAGGACCCCGACCCATGGCTACACCTTC. This chain connects TRBV2 to TRBJ1-2; no clear D. The CDR3 contains 13 residues. In germline, CDR1 is SNHLY, CDR2 FYNNEI. Trimming cost V 6 bases and J 6 bases, with 14 bases left between them.

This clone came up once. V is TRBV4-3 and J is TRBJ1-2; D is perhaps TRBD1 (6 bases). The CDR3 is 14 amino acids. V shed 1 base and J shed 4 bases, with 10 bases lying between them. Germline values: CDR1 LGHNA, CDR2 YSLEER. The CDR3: CASSQGGGSYGYTF. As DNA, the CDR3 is TGCGCCAGCAGCCAAGGAGGGGGTAGCTATGGCTACACCTTC.

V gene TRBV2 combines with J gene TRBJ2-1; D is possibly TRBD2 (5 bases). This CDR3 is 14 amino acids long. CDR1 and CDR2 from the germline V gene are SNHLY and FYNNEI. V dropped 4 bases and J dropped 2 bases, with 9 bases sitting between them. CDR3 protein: CASSAPGTYNEQFF. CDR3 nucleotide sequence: TGTGCCAGCAGTGCTCCCGGGACCTACAATGAGCAGTTCTTC.

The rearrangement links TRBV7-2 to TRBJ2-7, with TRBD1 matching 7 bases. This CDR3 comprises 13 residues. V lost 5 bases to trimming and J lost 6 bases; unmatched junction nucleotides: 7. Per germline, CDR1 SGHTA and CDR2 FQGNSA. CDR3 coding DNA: TGTGCCAGCAGCATAACAGGGGTGGCCGAGCAGTACTTC. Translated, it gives CASSITGVAEQYF.

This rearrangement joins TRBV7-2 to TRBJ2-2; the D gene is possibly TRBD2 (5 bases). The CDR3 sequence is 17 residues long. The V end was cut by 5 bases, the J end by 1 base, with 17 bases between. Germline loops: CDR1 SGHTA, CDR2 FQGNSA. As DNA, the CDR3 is TGTGCCAGCAGCCCCCCCCAGCGGCCCAGGAACACCGGGGAGCTGTTTTTT. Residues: CASSPPQRPRNTGELFF.

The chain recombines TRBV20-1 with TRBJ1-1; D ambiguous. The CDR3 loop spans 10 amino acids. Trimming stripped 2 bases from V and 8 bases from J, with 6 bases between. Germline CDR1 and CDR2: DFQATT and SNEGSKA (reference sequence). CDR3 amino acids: CSARKREAFF. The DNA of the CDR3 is TGCAGTGCTAGAAAGAGAGAAGCTTTCTTT.

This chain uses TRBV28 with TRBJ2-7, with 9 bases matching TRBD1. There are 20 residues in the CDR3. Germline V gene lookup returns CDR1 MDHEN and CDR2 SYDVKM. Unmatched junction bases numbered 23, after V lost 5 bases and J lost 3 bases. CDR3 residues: CASSPPPTGGRSPLNYEQYF. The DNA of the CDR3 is TGTGCCAGCAGTCCGCCTCCTACAGGGGGCCGATCCCCCCTGAACTACGAGCAGTACTTC.

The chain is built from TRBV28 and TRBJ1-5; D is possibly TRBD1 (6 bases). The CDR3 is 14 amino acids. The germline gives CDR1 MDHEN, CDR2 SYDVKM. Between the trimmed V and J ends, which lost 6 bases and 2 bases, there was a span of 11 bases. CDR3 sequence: CASSGGAGNQPQHF. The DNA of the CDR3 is TGTGCCAGCAGCGGGGGGGCAGGCAATCAGCCCCAGCATTTT. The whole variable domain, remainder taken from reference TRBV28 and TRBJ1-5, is DVKVTQSSRYLVKRTGEKVFLECVQDMDHENMFWYRQDPGLGLRLIYFSYDVKMKEKGDIPEGYSVSREKKERFSLILESASTNQTSMYLCASSGGAGNQPQHFGDGTRLSIL.